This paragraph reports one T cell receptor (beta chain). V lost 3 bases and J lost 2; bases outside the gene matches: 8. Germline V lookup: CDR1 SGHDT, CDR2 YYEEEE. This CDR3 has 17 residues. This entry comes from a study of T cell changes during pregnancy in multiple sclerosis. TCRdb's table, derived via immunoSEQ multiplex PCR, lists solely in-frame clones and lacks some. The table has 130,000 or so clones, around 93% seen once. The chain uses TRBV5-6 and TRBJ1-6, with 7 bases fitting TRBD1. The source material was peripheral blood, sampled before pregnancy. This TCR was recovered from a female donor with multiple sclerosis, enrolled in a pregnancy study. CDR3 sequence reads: CASSSGTAGAYNSPLHF. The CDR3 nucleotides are TGTGCCAGCAGCTCCGGGACAGCTGGGGCCTATAATTCACCCCTCCACTTT.